The text below deals with one T cell receptor (beta chain). Profiling relied on immunoSEQ multiplex PCR, and the TCRdb table lists in-frame clones only, not all of them. The sample shows under 85,000 clones, around 77% of them seen only once. The sample originates from a study of blood T cell repertoires in COVID-19. Overall study: Whether acute or convalescent, the COVID-19 samples came from the United States, Italy and Spain. Nucleic acid was either cDNA or gDNA, and it came from T cells, B-cell-depleted T cells, or PBMCs.

Sequenced input: peripheral blood. The TCR comes from a human donor in a cohort sampled during active COVID-19.

In DNA form, the CDR3 reads TGTGCCAGCAGTCGCGGGACCTGGGGTGAAAAACTGTTTTTT. It specifies CASSRGTWGEKLFF. The chain uses TRBV6-5 and TRBJ1-4; tentatively, D is TRBD1 (5 bases). Germline values: CDR1 MNHEY, CDR2 SVGAGI. V lost 5 bases and J lost 7, with 14 bases in between. The CDR3 loop spans 14 amino acids.